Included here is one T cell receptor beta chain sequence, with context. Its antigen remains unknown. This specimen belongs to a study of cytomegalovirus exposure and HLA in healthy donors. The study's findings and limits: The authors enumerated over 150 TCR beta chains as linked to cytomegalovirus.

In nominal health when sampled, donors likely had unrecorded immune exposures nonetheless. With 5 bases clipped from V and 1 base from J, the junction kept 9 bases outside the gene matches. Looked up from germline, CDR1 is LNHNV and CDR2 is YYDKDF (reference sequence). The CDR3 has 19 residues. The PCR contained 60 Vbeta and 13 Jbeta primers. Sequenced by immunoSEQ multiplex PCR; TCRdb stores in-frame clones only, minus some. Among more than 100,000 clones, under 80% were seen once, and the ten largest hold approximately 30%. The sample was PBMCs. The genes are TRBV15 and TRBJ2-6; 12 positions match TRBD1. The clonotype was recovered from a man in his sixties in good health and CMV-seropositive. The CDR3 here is CATSVWGTGGFSGANVLTF. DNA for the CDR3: TGTGCCACCAGCGTATGGGGGACAGGGGGCTTTTCTGGGGCCAACGTCCTGACTTTC.